The TCR beta chain described here comes from a study of T cells after yellow fever vaccination. Study findings and constraints: The bulk population could contribute abundant contaminating clonotypes to FACS-sorted repertoires.

Per germline, CDR1 SGHTA and CDR2 FQGNSA. The V end lost 5 bases, the J end lost 3 bases, and 22 bases lay between the germline ends. This CDR3 has 17 residues. TCRdb ran MiXCR on the 5' RACE reads and lists one entry per CDR3 protein. Here the sample spans 120,000 or so distinct CDR3 sequences, 7.2% being singletons. This clonotype was observed at least ten times. The antigen remains undetermined. The sequence came from a man aged 18 to 35 who received the YFV17D yellow fever vaccine. The specimen comprised CD4+ T cells sorted from PBMCs, sampled roughly seven weeks after the first yellow fever vaccination. The chain couples TRBV7-2 to TRBJ1-2, with D tentatively TRBD1 (5 bases). CDR3 sequence (DNA): TGTGCCAGCAGCGGCCTTAGGGGCCCCATAGGCGACTATGGCTACACCTTC. Translation gives CASSGLRGPIGDYGYTF.